This T cell receptor (beta chain) was recorded in a study of cytomegalovirus exposure and HLA in healthy donors. The V end lost 3 bases, the J end lost 4 bases, and 12 bases lay between the germline ends. The germline V gene encodes CDR1 SQVTM and CDR2 ANQGSEA. The CDR3 totals 13 residues. General study points: Presence/absence analyses supposed approximately even sequencing depth among donors. Further analysis was carried out later, and it showed several of the most significant clusters appearing linked to common viral pathogens.

PCR primers comprised 60 Vbeta and 13 Jbeta primers. In the original workflow: Around 83 million unique TCR beta chains, 10 million to 14 million shared, were counted in a later analysis. Using immunoSEQ multiplex PCR, the repertoire was profiled, and TCRdb retains in-frame clones only, with some absent. V, J and clone size are taken as reported in that table, and D and trimming were inferred from the DNA itself. The data show approximately 130,000 clones, approximately 85% seen once. As concerns this clone: As yet, its antigen is unknown. Other DNA sequences in the sample encode the same CDR3.

The TCR was taken from a woman in her 30s in good health and CMV-seropositive. Sequencing was done on a sample of PBMCs. The V gene is TRBV29-1, the J gene TRBJ2-5; maybe TRBD2 (6 bases). CDR3: CSVEGGVRETQYF. DNA for the CDR3: TGCAGCGTTGAGGGCGGGGTTCGAGAGACCCAGTACTTC.